Below are 31 T cell receptor beta chains sequenced from a single sample in a study of CD8 T cells in Susac syndrome. RNA, at roughly 0.45 to 1 ug, was reverse transcribed with random hexamers. TCRdb passed the immunoSEQ multiplex PCR reads through MiXCR, listing each CDR3 protein once. The sample yields about 120,000 distinct CDR3 sequences, about nine tenths seen once. Source material: CD8+ T cells from PBMCs. All receptors derive from a human donor in good health.

Concerning this clonotype itself: One end of the junction varies from germline; a read error may be responsible. The V and J genes are TRBV18 and TRBJ2-2, with 8 bases aligning to TRBD1. Germline CDR1 reads KGHSH; CDR2 reads LQKENI. The CDR3 is 19 amino acids. The CDR3 region is CASSPLRGQGYGTTRELFF. The CDR3 coding sequence is TGTGCCAGCTCACCTTTACGCGGACAGGGCTACGGAACCACCCGGGAGCTGTTTTTT.

The table lists this clonotype with a count of one. The genes are TRBV7-6 and TRBJ2-7, with 7 nucleotides matching TRBD2. CDR3 length: 14 amino acids. CDR1 and CDR2 (germline): SGHVS, FNYEAQ. J gave up 2 bases and V 11 bases, and 12 bases lay outside the gene matches. CDR3 coding DNA: TGTGCCTCCTTAGGGGCGGGAGAGGCCTACGAGCAGTACTTC. Amino acid sequence: CASLGAGEAYEQYF.

The genes are TRBV7-2 and TRBJ2-1; D tentatively fits TRBD1 or TRBD2 (6 bases each). Trimming removed 2 bases at V and 2 bases at J, with 16 bases between. The germline V gene encodes CDR1 SGHTA and CDR2 FQGNSA. CDR3 length: 17 residues. The CDR3 reads CASSLCLRGPPYNEQFF. Written as DNA, the CDR3 is TGTGCCAGCAGCTTATGCCTCCGGGGGCCACCCTACAATGAGCAGTTCTTC.

This rearrangement joins TRBV5-1 to TRBJ1-5; D is ambiguous. CDR1 is SGHRS, CDR2 YFSETQ, per germline. V lost 2 bases, J lost 2 bases, and 5 bases lay in between. The CDR3 spans 13 residues. The CDR3 DNA reads as TGCGCCAGCAGCTTCCAGGGCAATCAGCCCCAGCATTTT. It translates to CASSFQGNQPQHF.

The chain joins TRBV5-1 to TRBJ2-7; tentatively, D is TRBD1 (5 bases). The CDR3 runs to 16 residues. Germline-derived CDR1 and CDR2 are SGHRS and YFSETQ. V was pared by 1 base and J by 6 bases, with 20 bases between. This CDR3 is CASSLSQQVGVTEQYF. The CDR3 DNA reads TGCGCCAGCAGCTTGTCTCAACAGGTAGGGGTAACCGAGCAGTACTTC.

The rearrangement uses TRBV20-1 and TRBJ2-1, with D uncertain. The CDR3 extends over 11 amino acids. With 2 bases removed from V and 8 bases from J, the gap between germline ends came to 7 bases. Germline V gene data show CDR1 as DFQATT and CDR2 as SNEGSKA (reference sequence). For the CDR3, the DNA is TGCAGTGCTAGAAACCGCCATGAGCAGTTCTTC. Its protein is CSARNRHEQFF.

CDR3 coding DNA: TGTGCCAGCAGCTTAGTATTAGGAGGAGGTTACGAGCAGTACTTC. It translates to CASSLVLGGGYEQYF. The chain has TRBV7-2 and TRBJ2-7, with D possibly matching TRBD2 (5 bases). V gave up 1 base and J gave up 4 bases, with 14 bases separating them. The germline V gene encodes CDR1 SGHTA and CDR2 FQGNSA. This CDR3 has 15 amino acids.

V gene TRBV20-1 combines with J gene TRBJ1-3; D gene ambiguous. The germline V gene encodes CDR1 DFQATT and CDR2 SNEGSKA (reference sequence). The CDR3 is made up of 16 amino acids. V lost 0 bases to trimming and J lost 0 bases, with 12 bases between them. The CDR3 DNA follows: TGCAGTGCTAGAGATCCAGCAAAGAGCTCTGGAAACACCATATATTTT. Its translation is CSARDPAKSSGNTIYF.

Only one count was recorded for this clonotype. This chain uses TRBV5-1 with TRBJ1-1, with D perhaps TRBD1 (5 bases). V lost 0 bases to trimming and J lost 12 bases, with 12 bases between them. The CDR3 contains 12 residues. CDR1 is SGHRS and CDR2 is YFSETQ in the germline V gene. CDR3 sequence reads: CASSLVAGRTFF. Here the CDR3 DNA reads TGCGCCAGCAGCTTGGTAGCAGGGCGAACTTTCTTT.

J is TRBJ2-3 and V is TRBV19, with TRBD2 as a possible D gene (6 bases). The V end lost 10 bases, the J end lost 2 bases, and 10 bases lay between the germline ends. CDR1 is LNHDA and CDR2 is SQIVND in the germline V gene (reference sequence). The CDR3 sequence is 12 residues long. The CDR3 DNA follows: TGTGCCACGGAGGGGTTCACAGATACGCAGTATTTT. As protein: CATEGFTDTQYF.

This chain uses TRBV7-9 with TRBJ2-2; 8 bases map to TRBD1. Germline CDR1 reads SEHNR; CDR2 reads FQNEAQ (reference sequence). The V segment lost 8 bases and the J segment 1 base; nucleotides outside the gene matches: 6. The CDR3 spans 15 residues. The CDR3 DNA is TGTGCCAGCGACGGGGGACAGGTGAACACCGGGGAGCTGTTTTTT. This codes for CASDGGQVNTGELFF.

This chain joins TRBV12-3 or TRBV12-4 and TRBJ2-7, with a tentative D call TRBD2 (5 bases). Deletions cut 3 bases from V and 2 bases from J, with 17 bases between. CDR3 length: 16 amino acids. CDR3 DNA: TGTGCCAGCAGTTTGTATCGAGGCCAGACTACCTACGAGCAGTACTTC. As protein: CASSLYRGQTTYEQYF.

The gene calls are TRBV19 and TRBJ2-2, with 7 positions matching TRBD2. CDR1 is LNHDA, CDR2 SQIVND, per germline (reference sequence). There are 16 residues in the CDR3. J was trimmed by 8 bases and V by 7 bases; bases with no gene match: 16. This CDR3 is CASTQPGRSRMGELFF. The CDR3 DNA reads as TGTGCCAGTACCCAGCCCGGGAGGTCCCGGATGGGGGAGCTGTTTTTT.

The CDR3 DNA is TGCAGTGCTAGCCGAGACAGGGGGAGGAATCAGCCCCAGCATTTT. It specifies CSASRDRGRNQPQHF. The chain couples TRBV20-1 to TRBJ1-5; 9 bases map to TRBD1. Germline values: CDR1 DFQATT, CDR2 SNEGSKA (reference sequence). This CDR3 has 15 residues. Trimming removed 3 bases from V and 4 bases from J; junction bases left unmatched: 7.

This chain links TRBV3-1 with TRBJ2-1; D is uncertain. This CDR3 comprises 18 residues. The germline V and J ends were trimmed by 0 bases and 4 bases, with 19 bases remaining between them. Germline lookup yields CDR1 LGHDT and CDR2 YNNKEL (reference sequence). For the CDR3, the DNA is TGTGCCAGCAGCCAAGATCGTGGGCTCCCTACTCTTTACAATGAGCAGTTCTTC. Its translation: CASSQDRGLPTLYNEQFF.

This clonotype has a single count. The chain joins TRBV7-9 to TRBJ2-1; TRBD2 agrees at 7 bases. V dropped 3 bases and J dropped 5; count of bases not matched to a gene: 7. The CDR3 covers 15 residues. Germline V gene data show CDR1 as SEHNR and CDR2 as FQNEAQ (reference sequence). The CDR3 loop reads CASSFMGGLHNEQFF. The CDR3 DNA reads TGTGCCAGCAGCTTCATGGGAGGGCTGCACAATGAGCAGTTCTTC.

The chain carries TRBV7-2 and TRBJ2-7; D not resolved. The germline V gene has CDR1 SGHTA and CDR2 FQGNSA. This CDR3 contains 14 residues. Trimming stripped 5 bases from V and 3 bases from J, with 14 bases between. The DNA of the CDR3 is TGTGCCAGCAGCCCAGCGCCTGGCAGCTACGAGCAGTACTTC. Its translation: CASSPAPGSYEQYF.

This clonotype was observed a handful of times. The chain joins TRBV12-3 or TRBV12-4 to TRBJ2-7; 9 bases map to TRBD1. V gave up 3 bases and J gave up 6 bases; unmatched junction bases: 6. The CDR3 runs to 14 residues. CDR3 residues: CASSFLDRGAEQYF. The CDR3 DNA reads TGTGCCAGCAGTTTTCTGGACAGGGGCGCCGAGCAGTACTTC.

The rearrangement joins TRBV28 to TRBJ1-5; tentatively, D is TRBD1 (5 bases). Trimming took off 8 bases at V and 1 base at J, with 21 bases between the two ends. The CDR3 loop spans 17 amino acids. Germline CDR1 MDHEN, CDR2 SYDVKM. This CDR3 is CASHRRGLIESNQPQHF. The CDR3 DNA reads as TGTGCCAGCCATCGCCGGGGCCTAATTGAGAGCAATCAGCCCCAGCATTTT.

The rearrangement links TRBV6-5 to TRBJ2-7; D gene unclear. CDR1 is MNHEY, CDR2 SVGAGI, per germline. Trimming cost V 6 bases and J 2 bases, with 17 bases left between them. This CDR3 has 15 amino acids. This CDR3 is CASSRYALSAYEQYF. In DNA, the CDR3 is TGTGCCAGCAGCCGGTACGCGTTATCGGCCTACGAGCAGTACTTC.

This CDR3 is CASSLVPDGSYEQYF. CDR3 in DNA: TGCGCCAGCAGCTTGGTTCCCGACGGGTCCTACGAGCAGTACTTC. The chain combines TRBV5-1 with TRBJ2-7; D unclear. This CDR3 region has 15 residues. Germline loops: CDR1 SGHRS, CDR2 YFSETQ. Between the trimmed V and J ends, which lost 0 bases and 1 base, there was a span of 11 bases.

The chain links TRBV20-1 to TRBJ2-3, with D perhaps TRBD2 (6 bases). The CDR3 is 15 amino acids. Germline lookup yields CDR1 DFQATT and CDR2 SNEGSKA (reference sequence). The V end was cut by 6 bases, the J end by 1 base, with 17 bases between. CDR3 coding DNA: TGCAGTGCGGGGGGAGGTGGGGCGGGCACAGATACGCAGTATTTT. Translating it yields CSAGGGGAGTDTQYF.

The rearrangement uses TRBV6-5 and TRBJ2-1; 7 positions match TRBD2. This CDR3 contains 14 residues. Germline values: CDR1 MNHEY, CDR2 SVGAGI. Trimming at V came to 2 bases and at J to 6 bases, leaving 4 bases not matched to a gene. This CDR3 is CASSYGGGINEQFF. The DNA for the CDR3 is TGTGCCAGCAGTTACGGCGGGGGTATCAATGAGCAGTTCTTC.

V and J are TRBV4-2 and TRBJ2-5, with 10 bases fitting TRBD1. This CDR3 region has 14 residues. Germline V CDR1 and CDR2: LGHNA, YNFKEQ. J gave up 4 bases and V 4 bases, and 3 bases lay outside the gene matches. The CDR3 DNA sequence: TGTGCCAGCAGCCCGAGGACAGGGGGAGAGACCCAGTACTTC. Translation gives CASSPRTGGETQYF.

The V call is TRBV2, the J call TRBJ1-4; D is unresolved. Trimming shortened V by 4 bases and J by 5 bases, and 14 bases separated the two germline ends. Per the germline V gene, CDR1 is SNHLY and CDR2 is FYNNEI. This CDR3 is built from 15 residues. CDR3 coding DNA: TGTGCCAGCAGTGGCGGTATGACCTTAAATGAAAAACTGTTTTTT. Translation: CASSGGMTLNEKLFF.

The rearrangement joins TRBV7-8 to TRBJ2-5; 8 bases match TRBD2. Germline CDR1 SGHVS, CDR2 FQNEAQ. After removal of 5 bases from V and 2 bases from J, the junction contained 4 bases not matched to a gene. This CDR3 is 14 amino acids long. The CDR3 DNA follows: TGTGCCAGCAGCCAACGGGGGGGGCAAGAGACCCAGTACTTC. Amino acids: CASSQRGGQETQYF.

The genes are TRBV30 and TRBJ2-1; TRBD1 matches 7 bases. V gave up 3 bases and J gave up 6 bases; unmatched junction bases: 11. Germline lookup yields CDR1 GTSNPN and CDR2 SVGIG (reference sequence). The CDR3 has 15 residues. DNA for the CDR3: TGTGCCTGGAGCGCAATATCCCGGGACAGCAATGAGCAGTTCTTC. Translation: CAWSAISRDSNEQFF.

J is TRBJ2-4 and V is TRBV6-2 or TRBV6-3, with 7 bases that match TRBD1. CDR1 and CDR2 from the germline V gene are MNHEY and SVGEGT. The CDR3 sequence is 14 residues long. V gave up 5 bases and J gave up 1 base; unmatched junction bases: 2. The CDR3 loop is CASSTTGAKNIQYF. The DNA of the CDR3 is TGTGCCAGCAGTACGACAGGGGCCAAAAACATTCAGTACTTC.

The table lists this clonotype with a few counts. The chain employs TRBV29-1 and TRBJ2-7; D gene uncertain. Trimming took off 3 bases at V and 0 bases at J, with 6 bases between the two ends. This CDR3 comprises 12 residues. Germline-derived CDR1 and CDR2 are SQVTM and ANQGSEA. In DNA, the CDR3 is TGCAGCGTTGAGAACAGCTCCTACGAGCAGTACTTC. Its translation is CSVENSSYEQYF.

The J gene is TRBJ1-3, the V gene TRBV13; the match to TRBD1 covers 7 bases. CDR3 length: 15 residues. V was clipped by 5 bases and J by 3 bases; unmatched bases: 7. In germline, CDR1 is PRHDT, CDR2 FYEKMQ (reference sequence). The CDR3 coding sequence is TGTGCCAGCAGCGAAAACAGGGGAGGTGGAAACACCATATATTTT. Protein sequence: CASSENRGGGNTIYF.

The gene calls are TRBV18 and TRBJ1-1, with no clear D. The CDR3 contains 16 residues. Per the germline V gene, CDR1 is KGHSH and CDR2 is LQKENI. Deletions cut 1 base from V and 0 bases from J, with 12 bases between. DNA of the CDR3: TGTGCCAGCTCACCACGACTTGAGGGCATGAACACTGAAGCTTTCTTT. It yields the protein CASSPRLEGMNTEAFF. Full variable domain (missing parts from reference TRBV18 and TRBJ1-1): NAGVMQNPRHLVRRRGQEARLRCSPMKGHSHVYWYRQLPEEGLKFMVYLQKENIIDESGMPKERFSAEFPKEGPSILRIQQVVRGDSAAYFCASSPRLEGMNTEAFFGQGTRLTVV.